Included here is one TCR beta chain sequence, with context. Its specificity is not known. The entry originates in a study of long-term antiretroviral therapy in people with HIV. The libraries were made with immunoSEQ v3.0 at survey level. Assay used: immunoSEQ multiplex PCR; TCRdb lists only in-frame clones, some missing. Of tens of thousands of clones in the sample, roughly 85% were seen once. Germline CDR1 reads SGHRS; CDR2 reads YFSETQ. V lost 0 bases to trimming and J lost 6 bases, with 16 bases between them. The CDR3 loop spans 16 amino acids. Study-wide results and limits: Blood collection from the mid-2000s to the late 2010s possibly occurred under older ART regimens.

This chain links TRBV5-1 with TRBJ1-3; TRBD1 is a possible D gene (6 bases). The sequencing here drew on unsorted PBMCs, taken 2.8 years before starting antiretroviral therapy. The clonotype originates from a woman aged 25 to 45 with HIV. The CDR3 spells CASSLVGTGAENTIYF. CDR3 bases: TGCGCCAGCAGCTTGGTGGGGACGGGGGCTGAAAACACCATATATTTT.